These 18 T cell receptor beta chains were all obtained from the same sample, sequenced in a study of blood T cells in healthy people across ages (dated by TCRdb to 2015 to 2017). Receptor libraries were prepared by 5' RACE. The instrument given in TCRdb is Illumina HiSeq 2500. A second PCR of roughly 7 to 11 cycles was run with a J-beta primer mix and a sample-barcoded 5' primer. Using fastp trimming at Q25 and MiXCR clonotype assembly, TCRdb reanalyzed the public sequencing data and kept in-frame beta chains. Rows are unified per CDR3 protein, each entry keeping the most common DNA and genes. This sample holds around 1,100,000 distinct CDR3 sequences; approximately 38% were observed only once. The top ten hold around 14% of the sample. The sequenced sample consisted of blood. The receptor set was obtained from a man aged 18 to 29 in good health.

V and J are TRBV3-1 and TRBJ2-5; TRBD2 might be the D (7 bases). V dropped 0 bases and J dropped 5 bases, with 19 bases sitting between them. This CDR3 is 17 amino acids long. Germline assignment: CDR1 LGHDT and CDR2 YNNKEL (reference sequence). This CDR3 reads CASSQENPGGHPETQYF. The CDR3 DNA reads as TGTGCCAGCAGCCAAGAGAACCCCGGGGGGCATCCGGAGACCCAGTACTTC.

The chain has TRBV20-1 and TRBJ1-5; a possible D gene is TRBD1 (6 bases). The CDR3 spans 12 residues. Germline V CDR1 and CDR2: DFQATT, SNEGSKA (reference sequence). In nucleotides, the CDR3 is TGCAGCTGGACAGTAGACAATCAGCCCCAGCATTTT. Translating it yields CSWTVDNQPQHF.

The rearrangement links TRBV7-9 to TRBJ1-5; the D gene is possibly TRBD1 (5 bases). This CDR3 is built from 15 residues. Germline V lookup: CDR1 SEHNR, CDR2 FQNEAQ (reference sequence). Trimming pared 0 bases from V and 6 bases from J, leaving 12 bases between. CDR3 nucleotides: TGTGCCAGCAGCTTAGCCCTAACGGGACCTCAGCCCCAGCATTTT. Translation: CASSLALTGPQPQHF. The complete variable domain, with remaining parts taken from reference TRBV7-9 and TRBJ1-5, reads DTGVSQNPRHKITKRGQNVTFRCDPISEHNRLYWYRQTLGQGPEFLTYFQNEAQLEKSRLLSDRFSAERPKGSFSTLEIQRTEQGDSAMYLCASSLALTGPQPQHFGDGTRLSIL.

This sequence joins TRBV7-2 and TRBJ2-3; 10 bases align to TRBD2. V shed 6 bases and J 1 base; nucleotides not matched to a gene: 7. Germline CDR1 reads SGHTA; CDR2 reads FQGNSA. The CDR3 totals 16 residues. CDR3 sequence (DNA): TGTGCCAGCAGTTCGGTCGGGACTAGCGGCACAGATACGCAGTATTTT. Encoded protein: CASSSVGTSGTDTQYF.

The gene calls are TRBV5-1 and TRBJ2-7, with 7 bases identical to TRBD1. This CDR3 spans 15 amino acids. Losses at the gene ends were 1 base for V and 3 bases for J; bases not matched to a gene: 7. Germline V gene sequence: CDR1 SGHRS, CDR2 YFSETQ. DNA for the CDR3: TGCGCCAGCAGCTTGATATTGGGACAGAACTACGAGCAGTACTTC. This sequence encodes CASSLILGQNYEQYF.

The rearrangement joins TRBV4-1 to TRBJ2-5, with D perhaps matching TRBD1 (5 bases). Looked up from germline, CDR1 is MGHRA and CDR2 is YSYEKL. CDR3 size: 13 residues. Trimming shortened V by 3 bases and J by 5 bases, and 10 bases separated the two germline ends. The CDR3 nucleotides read TGCGCCAGCAGCCACCGACAGAGGGAGACCCAGTACTTC. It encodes CASSHRQRETQYF.

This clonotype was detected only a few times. The CDR3 DNA reads as TGTGCCAGCTCACCAGTTGACAGTGGAGATGGCTACACCTTC. As protein: CASSPVDSGDGYTF. The chain uses TRBV18 and TRBJ1-2; TRBD1 might be the D (5 bases). This CDR3 has 14 residues. V lost 2 bases to trimming and J lost 6 bases, with 13 bases between them. CDR1 and CDR2 (germline): KGHSH, LQKENI.

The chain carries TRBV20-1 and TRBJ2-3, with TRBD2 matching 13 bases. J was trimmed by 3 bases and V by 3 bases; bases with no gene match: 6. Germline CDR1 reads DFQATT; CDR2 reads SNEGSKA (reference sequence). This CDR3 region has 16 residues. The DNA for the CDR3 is TGCAGTGCTAGTTCGGCGACTAGCGGGGGGACAGATACGCAGTATTTT. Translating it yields CSASSATSGGTDTQYF.

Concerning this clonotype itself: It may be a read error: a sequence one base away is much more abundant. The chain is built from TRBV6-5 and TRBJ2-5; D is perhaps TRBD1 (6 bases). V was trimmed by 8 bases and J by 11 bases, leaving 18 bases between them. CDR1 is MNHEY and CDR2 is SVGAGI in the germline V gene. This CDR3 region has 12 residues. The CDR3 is CASRRGDNEQYF. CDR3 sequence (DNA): TGTGCCAGCCGCAGGGGAGACAATGAGCAGTACTTC.

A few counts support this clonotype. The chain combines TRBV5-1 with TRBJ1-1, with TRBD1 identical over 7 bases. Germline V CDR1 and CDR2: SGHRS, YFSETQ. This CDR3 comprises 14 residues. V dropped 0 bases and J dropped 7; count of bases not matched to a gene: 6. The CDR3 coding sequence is TGCGCCAGCAGCTTGGCCGTGGGACAGCGTGAAGCTTTCTTT. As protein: CASSLAVGQREAFF. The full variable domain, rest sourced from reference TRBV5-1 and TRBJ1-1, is KAGVTQTPRYLIKTRGQQVTLSCSPISGHRSVSWYQQTPGQGLQFLFEYFSETQRNKGNFPGRFSGRQFSNSRSEMNVSTLELGDSALYLCASSLAVGQREAFFGQGTRLTVV.

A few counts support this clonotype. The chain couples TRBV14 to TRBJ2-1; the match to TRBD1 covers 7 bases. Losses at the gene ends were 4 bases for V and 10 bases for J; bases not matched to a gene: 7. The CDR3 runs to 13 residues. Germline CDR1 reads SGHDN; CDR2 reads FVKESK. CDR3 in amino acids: CASSPQGQSEQFF. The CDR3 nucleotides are TGTGCCAGCAGCCCCCAGGGACAGTCGGAGCAGTTCTTC. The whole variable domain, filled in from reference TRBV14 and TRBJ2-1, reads EAGVTQFPSHSVIEKGQTVTLRCDPISGHDNLYWYRRVMGKEIKFLLHFVKESKQDESGMPNNRFLAERTGGTYSTLKVQPAELEDSGVYFCASSPQGQSEQFFGPGTRLTVL.

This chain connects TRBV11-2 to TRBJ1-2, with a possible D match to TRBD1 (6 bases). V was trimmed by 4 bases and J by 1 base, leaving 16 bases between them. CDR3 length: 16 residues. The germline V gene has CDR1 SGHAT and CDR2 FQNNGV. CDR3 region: CASSSLTGLLNYGYTF. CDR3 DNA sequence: TGTGCCAGCAGCTCGCTTACAGGGTTGCTTAACTATGGCTACACCTTC.

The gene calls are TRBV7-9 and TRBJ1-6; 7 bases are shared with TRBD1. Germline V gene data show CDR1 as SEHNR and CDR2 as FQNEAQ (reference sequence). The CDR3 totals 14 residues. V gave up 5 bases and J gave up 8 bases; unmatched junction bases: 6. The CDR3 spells CASSVQGYYSPLHF. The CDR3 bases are TGTGCCAGCAGCGTACAGGGGTATTATTCACCCCTCCACTTT.

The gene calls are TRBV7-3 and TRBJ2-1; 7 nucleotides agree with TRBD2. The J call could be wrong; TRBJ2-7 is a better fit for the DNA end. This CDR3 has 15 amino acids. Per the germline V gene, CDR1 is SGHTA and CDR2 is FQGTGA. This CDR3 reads CASSSVASGYNEQYF. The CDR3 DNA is TGTGCCAGCAGCTCCGTGGCTAGCGGTTACAATGAGCAGTACTTC.

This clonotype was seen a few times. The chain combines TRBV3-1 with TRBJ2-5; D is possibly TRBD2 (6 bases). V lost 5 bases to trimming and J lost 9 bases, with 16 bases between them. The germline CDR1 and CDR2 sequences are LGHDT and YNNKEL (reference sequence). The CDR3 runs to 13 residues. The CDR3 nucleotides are TGTGCCAGCAGCAAGGGAGGCTTTCGGTCCCAGTACTTC. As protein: CASSKGGFRSQYF.

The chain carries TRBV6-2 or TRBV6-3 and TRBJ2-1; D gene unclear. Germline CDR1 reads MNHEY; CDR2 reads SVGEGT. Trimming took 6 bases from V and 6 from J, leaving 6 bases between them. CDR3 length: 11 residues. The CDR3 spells CASRRINEQFF. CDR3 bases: TGTGCCAGCAGGCGGATCAATGAGCAGTTCTTC.

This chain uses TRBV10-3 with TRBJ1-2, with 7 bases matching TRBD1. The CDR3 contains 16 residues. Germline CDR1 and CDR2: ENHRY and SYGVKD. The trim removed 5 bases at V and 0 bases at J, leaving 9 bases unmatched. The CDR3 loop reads CAISSPGQLSNYGYTF. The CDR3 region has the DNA TGTGCCATCAGTTCACCGGGACAGCTTTCTAACTATGGCTACACCTTC.

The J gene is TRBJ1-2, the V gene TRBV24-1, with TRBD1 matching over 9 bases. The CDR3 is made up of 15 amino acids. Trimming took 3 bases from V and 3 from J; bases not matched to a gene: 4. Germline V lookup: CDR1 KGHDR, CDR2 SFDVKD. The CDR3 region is CATSDGDREDYGYTF. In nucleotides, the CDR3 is TGTGCCACCAGTGATGGGGACAGGGAGGACTATGGCTACACCTTC.